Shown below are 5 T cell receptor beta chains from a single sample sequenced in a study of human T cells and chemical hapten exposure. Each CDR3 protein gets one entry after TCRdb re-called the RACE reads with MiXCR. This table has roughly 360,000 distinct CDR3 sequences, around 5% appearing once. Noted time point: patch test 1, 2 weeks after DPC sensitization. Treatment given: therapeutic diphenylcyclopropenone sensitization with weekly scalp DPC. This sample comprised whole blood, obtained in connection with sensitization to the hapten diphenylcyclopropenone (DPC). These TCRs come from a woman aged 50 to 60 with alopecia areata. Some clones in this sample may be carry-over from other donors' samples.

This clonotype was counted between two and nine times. The chain's CDR3 is CASSSGLDEKLFF. In nucleotides, the CDR3 is TGCGCCAGCAGCTCGGGGCTGGATGAAAAACTGTTTTTT. The V and J genes are TRBV5-1 and TRBJ1-4, with D maybe TRBD1 (5 bases). CDR1 and CDR2 (germline): SGHRS, YFSETQ. This CDR3 has 13 residues. The V end lost 3 bases, the J end lost 6 bases, and 9 bases lay between the germline ends.

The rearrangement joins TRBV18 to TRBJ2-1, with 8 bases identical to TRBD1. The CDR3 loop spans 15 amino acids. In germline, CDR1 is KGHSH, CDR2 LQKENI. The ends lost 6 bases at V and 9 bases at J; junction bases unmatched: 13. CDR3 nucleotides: TGTGCCAGCTCGACCACAGGGGGTGCCTCCGGTGAGCAGTTCTTC. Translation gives CASSTTGGASGEQFF.

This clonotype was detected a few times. CDR3 region: CASSETGTSGRTDTQYF. CDR3 DNA: TGTGCCAGTAGTGAGACCGGAACTAGCGGGAGGACAGATACGCAGTATTTT. The genes are TRBV19 and TRBJ2-3; TRBD2 matches 12 bases. After removal of 5 bases from V and 3 bases from J, the junction contained 9 bases not matched to a gene. CDR3 length: 17 residues. Germline-derived CDR1 and CDR2 are LNHDA and SQIVND (reference sequence).

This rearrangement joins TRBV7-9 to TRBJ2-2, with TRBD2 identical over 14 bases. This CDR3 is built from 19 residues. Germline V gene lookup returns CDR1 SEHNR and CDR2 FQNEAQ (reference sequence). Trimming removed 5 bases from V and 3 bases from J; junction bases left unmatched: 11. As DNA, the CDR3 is TGTGCCAGCAGCCACAGGACTAGCGGGGGGATTTTCGACACCGGGGAGCTGTTTTTT. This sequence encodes CASSHRTSGGIFDTGELFF.

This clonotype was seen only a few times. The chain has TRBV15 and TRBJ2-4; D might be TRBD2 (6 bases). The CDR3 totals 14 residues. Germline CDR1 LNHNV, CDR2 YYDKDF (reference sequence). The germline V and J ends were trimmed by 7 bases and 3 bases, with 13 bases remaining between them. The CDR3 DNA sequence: TGTGCCACCAAGGAGGGCGAGGGCAAAAACATTCAGTACTTC. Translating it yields CATKEGEGKNIQYF.